A single sample is the source of the 25 T cell receptor beta chains below, sequenced in a study of blood T cell repertoires in COVID-19. Profiling relied on immunoSEQ multiplex PCR, and the TCRdb table lists in-frame clones only, not all of them. The data show 100,000 or so clones, roughly nine tenths seen once. Material for sequencing was peripheral blood. These receptors came from a man aged 45-65 years with acute or convalescent COVID-19.

The gene calls are TRBV18 and TRBJ1-4, with D perhaps matching TRBD1 (6 bases). Per germline, CDR1 KGHSH and CDR2 LQKENI. The CDR3 contains 12 residues. Trimming took 5 bases from V and 5 from J, leaving 6 bases between them. CDR3 sequence reads: CASSDRNEKLFF. CDR3 bases: TGTGCCAGCTCAGACAGGAATGAAAAACTGTTTTTT.

The rearrangement uses TRBV13 and TRBJ2-5, with 7 positions matching TRBD2. Germline CDR1 and CDR2: PRHDT and FYEKMQ (reference sequence). Unmatched junction bases numbered 10, after V lost 10 bases and J lost 2 bases. The CDR3 has 14 amino acids. In DNA form, the CDR3 reads TGTGCCACCAGAATTCTGGGGGGGCAAGAGACCCAGTACTTC. Translating it yields CATRILGGQETQYF.

J is TRBJ2-5 and V is TRBV18; tentatively, D is TRBD2 (5 bases). V was pared by 2 bases and J by 4 bases, with 14 bases between. Germline CDR1 KGHSH, CDR2 LQKENI. The CDR3 contains 15 residues. The CDR3 region has the DNA TGTGCCAGCTCACCAACAGCCGGTGGAGGAGAGACCCAGTACTTC. Its translation: CASSPTAGGGETQYF.

The rearrangement links TRBV9 to TRBJ1-3, with TRBD1 matching over 7 bases. With V trimmed by 2 bases and J by 0 bases, 8 bases remained unmatched. The CDR3 runs 17 residues. Germline V gene data show CDR1 as SGDLS and CDR2 as YYNGEE. CDR3 sequence reads: CASSVYPGTASGNTIYF. Written as DNA, the CDR3 is TGTGCCAGCAGCGTCTATCCCGGGACAGCCTCTGGAAACACCATATATTTT.

This chain joins TRBV7-2 and TRBJ1-1; D unclear. This CDR3 is built from 14 residues. The V end lost 3 bases, the J end lost 5 bases, and 13 bases lay between the germline ends. From germline, CDR1 is SGHTA and CDR2 FQGNSA. Here the CDR3 DNA reads TGTGCCAGCAGCTTCAGACAATCTCGGACTGAAGCTTTCTTT. It specifies CASSFRQSRTEAFF. The full variable domain, completed using reference TRBV7-2 and TRBJ1-1, is GAGVSQSPSNKVTEKGKDVELRCDPISGHTALYWYRQSLGQGLEFLIYFQGNSAPDKSGLPSDRFSAERTGGSVSTLTIQRTQQEDSAVYLCASSFRQSRTEAFFGQGTRLTVV.

The chain has TRBV4-3 and TRBJ2-6; 7 nucleotides match TRBD1. The CDR3 is 18 amino acids. Germline CDR1 LGHNA, CDR2 YSLEER. Trimming took 5 bases from V and 2 from J; bases not matched to a gene: 12. CDR3 sequence: CASSELRQGSTGANVLTF. DNA for the CDR3: TGCGCCAGCAGCGAACTTCGACAGGGAAGTACTGGGGCCAACGTCCTGACTTTC.

The chain carries TRBV5-1 and TRBJ2-1, with 7 bases identical to TRBD1. Germline CDR1 is SGHRS and CDR2 is YFSETQ. The CDR3 sequence is 14 residues long. J gave up 4 bases and V 4 bases, and 5 bases lay outside the gene matches. Here the CDR3 DNA reads TGCGCCAGCAGCGTGGGACAGACTTACAATGAGCAGTTCTTC. Protein product: CASSVGQTYNEQFF.

This clone was seen once. V and J are TRBV29-1 and TRBJ2-6; D gene uncertain. V shed 4 bases and J shed 0 bases, with 7 bases lying between them. The CDR3 covers 14 residues. CDR1 is SQVTM, CDR2 ANQGSEA, per germline. CDR3 protein: CSVVLGSGANVLTF. The CDR3 DNA reads as TGCAGCGTTGTACTCGGCTCTGGGGCCAACGTCCTGACTTTC.

V is TRBV5-4 and J is TRBJ2-7, with 9 nucleotides matching TRBD1. Trimming took 3 bases from V and 3 from J; bases not matched to a gene: 7. From germline, CDR1 is SGHNT and CDR2 YYREEE (reference sequence). This CDR3 has 15 residues. The CDR3 sequence is CASSSPGQGVYEQYF. The CDR3, as DNA: TGTGCCAGCAGCTCCCCGGGACAGGGTGTCTACGAGCAGTACTTC.

This chain joins TRBV27 and TRBJ1-5, with 8 nucleotides matching TRBD1. The CDR3 extends over 15 amino acids. Germline CDR1 reads MNHEY; CDR2 reads SMNVEV (reference sequence). V dropped 3 bases and J dropped 3; count of bases not matched to a gene: 4. For the CDR3, the DNA is TGTGCCAGCAGTTTTGGGGACAGGCTCAATCAGCCCCAGCATTTT. It codes for CASSFGDRLNQPQHF.

The chain joins TRBV12-3 or TRBV12-4 to TRBJ1-1, with D uncertain. This CDR3 comprises 13 residues. Trimming shortened V by 7 bases and J by 2 bases, and 11 bases separated the two germline ends. The CDR3 DNA reads TGTGCCAGCATGGGCCGGGAAAACACTGAAGCTTTCTTT. It specifies CASMGRENTEAFF.

The rearrangement joins TRBV29-1 to TRBJ1-1; no clear D gene. This CDR3 has 10 residues. Per the germline V gene, CDR1 is SQVTM and CDR2 is ANQGSEA. Trimming left V 7 bases short and J 1 base short, with 4 bases between. The chain's CDR3 is CSGRNTEAFF. CDR3 DNA: TGCAGCGGGAGGAACACTGAAGCTTTCTTT.

CDR3 in DNA: TGTGCCAGCAAAAGGGAAGGGACACCAATGAACACTGAAGCTTTCTTT. This codes for CASKREGTPMNTEAFF. This rearrangement joins TRBV6-4 to TRBJ1-1, with D possibly being TRBD1 (6 bases). This CDR3 has 16 amino acids. CDR1 is MRHNA, CDR2 SNTAGT, per germline. V gave up 7 bases and J gave up 0 bases, with 18 bases separating them.

The gene calls are TRBV7-2 and TRBJ2-7; D is undetermined. V lost 3 bases, J lost 0 bases, and 9 bases lay in between. Germline V gene data show CDR1 as SGHTA and CDR2 as FQGNSA. CDR3 length: 14 residues. CDR3 in DNA: TGTGCCAGCAGCTTGGGCTGGAACTCCTACGAGCAGTACTTC. It specifies CASSLGWNSYEQYF.

This clone has just one count. The chain combines TRBV11-2 with TRBJ1-1, with D hard to call. The CDR3 runs to 13 residues. Germline CDR1 is SGHAT and CDR2 is FQNNGV. Between the trimmed V and J ends, which lost 1 base and 3 bases, there was a span of 6 bases. CDR3 nucleotide sequence: TGTGCCAGCAGCTTAGTGAGCTACACTGAAGCTTTCTTT. Its protein product is CASSLVSYTEAFF.

This clone was detected ten times or more. The J gene is TRBJ1-5, the V gene TRBV6-6, with 8 bases identical to TRBD1. The CDR3 length is 15 residues. J lost 8 bases, V lost 1 base, and 7 bases had no gene match. CDR1 and CDR2 from the germline V gene are MNHNY and SVGAGI (reference sequence). CDR3 amino acids: CASSYLPGGQEPQHF. In DNA, the CDR3 is TGTGCCAGCAGTTACTTGCCAGGGGGACAGGAGCCCCAGCATTTT.

This chain links TRBV19 with TRBJ2-1, with 9 bases matching TRBD1. The CDR3 has 15 amino acids. CDR1 and CDR2 (germline): LNHDA, SQIVND (reference sequence). Losses at the gene ends were 1 base for V and 2 bases for J; bases not matched to a gene: 0. The CDR3 sequence: CASSIGDRAYNEQFF. The CDR3 DNA follows: TGTGCCAGTAGTATAGGGGACAGGGCCTACAATGAGCAGTTCTTC.

The rearrangement uses TRBV19 and TRBJ2-2; 9 bases are a match to TRBD2. The CDR3 totals 18 residues. Germline assignment: CDR1 LNHDA and CDR2 SQIVND (reference sequence). Unmatched junction bases numbered 10, after V lost 1 base and J lost 4 bases. The CDR3 DNA follows: TGTGCCAGTAGTATAGGGCTAATAGCGGGGGCGACCACCGGGGAGCTGTTTTTT. Amino acid sequence: CASSIGLIAGATTGELFF.

J is TRBJ1-3 and V is TRBV7-8; tentative D call: TRBD1 (6 bases). V lost 1 base and J 4 bases, leaving 11 bases between the germline ends. The CDR3 is 15 residues long. The germline gives CDR1 SGHVS, CDR2 FQNEAQ. The chain's CDR3 is CASSLVGGAGNTIYF. The CDR3 nucleotides are TGTGCCAGCAGCTTAGTTGGGGGCGCAGGAAACACCATATATTTT.

This sequence joins TRBV6-1 and TRBJ2-1; 7 nucleotides agree with TRBD2. CDR3 length: 14 amino acids. V lost 1 base and J lost 7; bases outside the gene matches: 4. Germline V gives CDR1 MNHNS, CDR2 SASEGT. CDR3 residues: CASSEGTRKNEQFF. The CDR3 DNA follows: TGTGCCAGCAGTGAAGGGACTAGAAAAAATGAGCAGTTCTTC.

The CDR3 DNA reads TGCAGCGTTGAACCCGGCAGGGGAGCTTTCTTT. Its translation: CSVEPGRGAFF. This rearrangement joins TRBV29-1 to TRBJ1-1; D is possibly TRBD1 (6 bases). The length of the CDR3 is 11 residues. The V gene lost 2 bases and the J gene lost 10 bases, with 11 bases spanning the gap. CDR1 and CDR2 (germline): SQVTM, ANQGSEA.

The V and J genes are TRBV6-6 and TRBJ1-2, with 7 nucleotides matching TRBD1. Germline-derived CDR1 and CDR2 are MNHNY and SVGAGI (reference sequence). This CDR3 comprises 14 residues. The trim removed 0 bases at V and 8 bases at J, leaving 6 bases unmatched. The CDR3 spells CASSYSRDRDGYTF. The CDR3 bases are TGTGCCAGCAGTTACTCCCGAGACAGGGACGGCTACACCTTC.

The V and J genes are TRBV28 and TRBJ1-6; D is ambiguous. The CDR3 runs 15 residues. The germline V gene encodes CDR1 MDHEN and CDR2 SYDVKM. Trimming cost V 6 bases and J 2 bases, with 11 bases left between them. In DNA form, the CDR3 reads TGTGCCAGCAGCCGGTATCAACCCTATAATTCACCCCTCCACTTT. This codes for CASSRYQPYNSPLHF.

V and J are TRBV7-2 and TRBJ2-1; 7 nucleotides match TRBD1. Germline CDR1 is SGHTA and CDR2 is FQGNSA. This CDR3 has 13 residues. Losses at the gene ends were 5 bases for V and 9 bases for J; bases not matched to a gene: 7. CDR3 DNA: TGTGCCAGCAGCGACAGGGTCCCTGTTGAGCAGTTCTTC. Translated: CASSDRVPVEQFF.

The chain uses TRBV10-2 and TRBJ2-7; D uncertain. The germline gives CDR1 WSHSY, CDR2 SAAADI. The ends were cut back, 4 bases at V and 3 bases at J, with 4 bases in the middle. The CDR3 sequence is 11 residues long. Written as DNA, the CDR3 is TGCGCCAGCAGTGCCAGCTACGAGCAGTACTTC. This translates into CASSASYEQYF.